This T cell receptor beta chain stems from a study of blood T cell repertoires in COVID-19. About the research overall: Italy, Spain and the United States were the sources of the convalescent and acute COVID-19 samples. The cDNA or gDNA used as material had been derived from T cells, B-cell-depleted T cells, or PBMCs.

Original analysis: Reference gene primer amplification yielded estimated nucleated cell counts. Profiling relied on immunoSEQ multiplex PCR, and the TCRdb table lists in-frame clones only, not all of them. V, J and clone size were drawn from that table, and D and trimming were deduced from the DNA. The repertoire holds 25,000 to 40,000 clones, with more than 70% as singletons. The CDR3 is 15 amino acids. The V gene's germline CDR1 is LNHDA and CDR2 SQIVND (reference sequence). Unmatched junction bases numbered 5, after V lost 3 bases and J lost 1 base. This clonotype originated in a human donor with active COVID-19. The donor label of this sample is uncertain. Specimen: peripheral blood. The chain carries TRBV19 and TRBJ1-1; 7 bases are shared with TRBD1. The DNA of the CDR3 is TGTGCCAGTAGTATTTTGGGACAGCAGAACACTGAAGCTTTCTTT. Translating it yields CASSILGQQNTEAFF.